Presented here are 17 T cell receptor beta chains from one specimen sequenced in a study of blood T cell repertoires in COVID-19. Data came from immunoSEQ multiplex PCR; TCRdb stores just in-frame clones and leaves some out. The sample includes about 95,000 clones, more than 70% of them seen just once. Sequenced material: peripheral blood. These receptors all stem from a human donor in a cohort sampled during active COVID-19.

The gene calls are TRBV7-2 and TRBJ2-1; D possibly corresponds to TRBD2 (7 bases). The CDR3 consists of 17 residues. Germline CDR1 and CDR2: SGHTA and FQGNSA. V lost 1 base to trimming and J lost 7 bases, with 20 bases between them. The CDR3 reads CASSLGRGGGRLNEQFF. The CDR3 DNA reads as TGTGCCAGCAGCTTAGGGAGGGGAGGGGGGCGCTTGAATGAGCAGTTCTTC.

The chain has TRBV3-1 (or the pseudogene TRBV3-2) and TRBJ2-1, with 8 bases fitting TRBD2. CDR1 LGHDT and CDR2 YNNKEL come from the germline V gene (reference sequence). The CDR3 has 16 amino acids. After removal of 2 bases from V and 6 bases from J, the junction contained 9 bases not matched to a gene. CDR3 amino acids: CASSQNGGELGNEQFF. In DNA form, the CDR3 reads TGTGCCAGCAGCCAAAACGGGGGGGAACTGGGCAATGAGCAGTTCTTC.

The rearrangement uses TRBV7-8 and TRBJ2-7; 10 bases agree with TRBD2. Trimming took 1 base from V and 3 from J; bases not matched to a gene: 3. This CDR3 has 15 residues. Germline CDR1 is SGHVS and CDR2 is FQNEAQ. CDR3 nucleotide sequence: TGTGCCAGCAGCTTAGGCGCTAGCGGGGGCTACGAGCAGTACTTC. This sequence encodes CASSLGASGGYEQYF.

This chain connects TRBV27 to TRBJ1-4; no reliable D call. With 2 bases removed from V and 5 bases from J, the gap between germline ends came to 15 bases. The CDR3 is 16 amino acids. In germline, CDR1 is MNHEY, CDR2 SMNVEV (reference sequence). The CDR3 DNA is TGTGCCAGCAGTTTAGGCCCTAGCAACCCAAATGAAAAACTGTTTTTT. Translating gives CASSLGPSNPNEKLFF.

This chain uses TRBV11-1 with TRBJ2-2; 7 bases agree with TRBD1. CDR3 length equals 14 residues. Germline V gene data show CDR1 as SGHAT and CDR2 as FQDESV (reference sequence). V was pared by 5 bases and J by 5 bases, with 5 bases of the junction left unmatched. CDR3 residues: CASSTQGVTGELFF. Here the CDR3 DNA reads TGTGCCAGCAGCACTCAGGGGGTAACCGGGGAGCTGTTTTTT.

This clone was seen only once. The gene calls are TRBV19 and TRBJ2-3, with 11 bases that match TRBD2. CDR3 size: 15 residues. With 4 bases clipped from V and 6 bases from J, the junction kept 6 bases outside the gene matches. Germline loops: CDR1 LNHDA, CDR2 SQIVND (reference sequence). This CDR3 reads CASSTPGLAVDTQYF. The CDR3 DNA reads as TGTGCCAGTAGTACGCCGGGACTAGCGGTGGATACGCAGTATTTT. The complete variable domain, with remaining parts taken from reference TRBV19 and TRBJ2-3, reads DGGITQSPKYLFRKEGQNVTLSCEQNLNHDAMYWYRQDPGQGLRLIYYSQIVNDFQKGDIAEGYSVSREKKESFPLTVTSAQKNPTAFYLCASSTPGLAVDTQYFGPGTRLTVL.

For this clone: At the DNA level, this CDR3 is encoded by other sequences in the same sample as well. This sequence joins TRBV18 and TRBJ2-1; 7 nucleotides match TRBD1. V lost 3 bases, J lost 7 bases, and 3 bases stayed unmatched. Germline-derived CDR1 and CDR2 are KGHSH and LQKENI. The CDR3 has 13 residues. Here the CDR3 DNA reads TGTGCCAGCTCACCCGGGACAGCTAATGAGCAGTTCTTC. Translated, it gives CASSPGTANEQFF.

CDR3 nucleotide sequence: TGTGCCAGCAGTTCCGAGAACTATGGCTACACCTTC. Its translation is CASSSENYGYTF. The V and J genes are TRBV2 and TRBJ1-2; D not resolved. Looked up from germline, CDR1 is SNHLY and CDR2 is FYNNEI. The CDR3 length is 12 residues. The V end was cut by 5 bases, the J end by 2 bases, with 6 bases between.

The gene calls are TRBV7-3 and TRBJ2-7; weak D call: TRBD1 (7 bases). The V and J ends lost 0 bases and 5 bases respectively, with 14 bases between them. Per germline, CDR1 SGHTA and CDR2 FQGTGA. CDR3 length equals 15 residues. CDR3 bases: TGTGCCAGCAGCTTAACGTTAGCCAGGGGGGACGAGCAGTACTTC. Its translation is CASSLTLARGDEQYF.

The chain recombines TRBV5-1 with TRBJ1-4, with D perhaps matching TRBD1 (6 bases). With 4 bases removed from V and 8 bases from J, the gap between germline ends came to 12 bases. CDR3 length: 13 residues. Germline CDR1 and CDR2: SGHRS and YFSETQ. The CDR3 is CASSLGGEEKLFF. DNA for the CDR3: TGCGCCAGCAGCCTAGGGGGTGAGGAAAAACTGTTTTTT.

The rearrangement joins TRBV27 to TRBJ2-2, with 9 bases fitting TRBD1. Trimming removed 2 bases from V and 3 bases from J; junction bases left unmatched: 10. The CDR3 has 18 amino acids. Looked up from germline, CDR1 is MNHEY and CDR2 is SMNVEV (reference sequence). CDR3 sequence (DNA): TGTGCCAGCAGTTTAGGGACAGGGAGGTCACGCGACACCGGGGAGCTGTTTTTT. Amino acid sequence: CASSLGTGRSRDTGELFF.

This chain joins TRBV6-5 and TRBJ2-5, with a weak D call TRBD1 (6 bases). The germline V gene has CDR1 MNHEY and CDR2 SVGAGI. There are 14 residues in the CDR3. V was cut by 6 bases and J by 5 bases, with 16 bases left in between. The CDR3 is CASRAHRAVETQYF. CDR3 sequence (DNA): TGTGCCAGCAGGGCCCACAGGGCGGTGGAGACCCAGTACTTC.

The chain couples TRBV12-3 or TRBV12-4 to TRBJ1-1, with D unclear. Trimming cost V 6 bases and J 7 bases, with 6 bases left between them. The CDR3 loop spans 10 amino acids. This CDR3 reads CASSGGEAFF. The DNA for the CDR3 is TGTGCCAGCAGCGGAGGTGAAGCTTTCTTT.

The chain recombines TRBV18 with TRBJ1-6; 8 nucleotides match TRBD1. Trimming took 6 bases from V and 7 from J; bases not matched to a gene: 8. The germline V gene has CDR1 KGHSH and CDR2 LQKENI. This CDR3 has 15 residues. The CDR3 DNA follows: TGTGCCAGCTCGCCGACTGGACAGGGCAATTCACCCCTCCACTTT. As protein: CASSPTGQGNSPLHF.

This chain joins TRBV3-1 (or the pseudogene TRBV3-2) and TRBJ1-5; 8 bases line up with TRBD1. With 3 bases clipped from V and 4 bases from J, the junction kept 8 bases outside the gene matches. Germline CDR1 reads LGHDT; CDR2 reads YNNKEL (reference sequence). The CDR3 has 16 amino acids. The CDR3 spells CASSHAGTGTNQPQHF. The CDR3 DNA reads as TGTGCCAGCAGCCACGCCGGGACAGGTACTAATCAGCCCCAGCATTTT.

V and J are TRBV5-1 and TRBJ2-3, with TRBD1 as a possible D gene (6 bases). V was trimmed by 1 base and J by 1 base, leaving 7 bases between them. The germline V gene encodes CDR1 SGHRS and CDR2 YFSETQ. The CDR3 loop spans 14 amino acids. This CDR3 reads CASSLRTGTDTQYF. CDR3 in DNA: TGCGCCAGCAGCTTGAGGACAGGCACAGATACGCAGTATTTT.

The chain couples TRBV30 to TRBJ1-2; 9 bases map to TRBD1. J lost 3 bases, V lost 1 base, and 9 bases had no gene match. The CDR3 has 16 amino acids. The V gene's germline CDR1 is GTSNPN and CDR2 SVGIG (reference sequence). This chain's CDR3 is CAWSAGEGQGYYGYTF. The CDR3 DNA follows: TGTGCCTGGAGTGCGGGGGAGGGACAGGGATACTATGGCTACACCTTC. The whole variable domain, remainder taken from reference TRBV30 and TRBJ1-2, is SQTIHQWPATLVQPVGSPLSLECTVEGTSNPNLYWYRQAAGRGLQLLFYSVGIGQISSEVPQNLSASRPQDRQFILSSKKLLLSDSGFYLCAWSAGEGQGYYGYTFGSGTRLTVV.